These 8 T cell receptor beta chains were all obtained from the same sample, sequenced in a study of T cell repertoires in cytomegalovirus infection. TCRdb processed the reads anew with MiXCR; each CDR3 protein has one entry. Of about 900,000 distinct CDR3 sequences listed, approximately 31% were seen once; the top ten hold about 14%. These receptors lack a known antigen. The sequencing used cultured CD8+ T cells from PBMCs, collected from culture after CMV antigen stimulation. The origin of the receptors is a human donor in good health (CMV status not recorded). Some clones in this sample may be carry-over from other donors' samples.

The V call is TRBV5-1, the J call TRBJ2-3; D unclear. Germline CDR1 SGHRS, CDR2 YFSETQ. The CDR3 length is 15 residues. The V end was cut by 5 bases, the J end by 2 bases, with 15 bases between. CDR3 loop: CASREGIGYTDTQYF. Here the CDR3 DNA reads TGCGCCAGCAGGGAAGGGATCGGCTACACAGATACGCAGTATTTT. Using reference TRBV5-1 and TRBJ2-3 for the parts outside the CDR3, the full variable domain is KAGVTQTPRYLIKTRGQQVTLSCSPISGHRSVSWYQQTPGQGLQFLFEYFSETQRNKGNFPGRFSGRQFSNSRSEMNVSTLELGDSALYLCASREGIGYTDTQYFGPGTRLTVL.

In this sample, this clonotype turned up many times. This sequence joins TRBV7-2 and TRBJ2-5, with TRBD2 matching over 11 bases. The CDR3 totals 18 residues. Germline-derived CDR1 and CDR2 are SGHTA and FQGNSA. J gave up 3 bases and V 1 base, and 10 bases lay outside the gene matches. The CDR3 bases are TGTGCCAGCAGCTTAGGCACTAGCGGGGGATTTAGGAAAGAGACCCAGTACTTC. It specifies CASSLGTSGGFRKETQYF.

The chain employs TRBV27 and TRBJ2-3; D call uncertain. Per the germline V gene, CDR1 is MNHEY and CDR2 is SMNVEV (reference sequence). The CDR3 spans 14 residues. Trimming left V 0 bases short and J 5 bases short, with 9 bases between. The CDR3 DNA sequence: TGTGCCAGCAGTTTATCCGTGGTGGGAGATACGCAGTATTTT. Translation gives CASSLSVVGDTQYF.

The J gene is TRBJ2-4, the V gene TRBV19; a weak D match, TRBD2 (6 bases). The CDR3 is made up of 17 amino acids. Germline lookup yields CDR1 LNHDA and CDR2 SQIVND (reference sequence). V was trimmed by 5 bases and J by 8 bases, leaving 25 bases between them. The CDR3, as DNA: TGTGCCAGTAGTCCCCTGCGGTCTGGGGGGTCTCAAGACATTCAGTACTTC. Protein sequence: CASSPLRSGGSQDIQYF. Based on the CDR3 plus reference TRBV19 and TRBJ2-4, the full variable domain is DGGITQSPKYLFRKEGQNVTLSCEQNLNHDAMYWYRQDPGQGLRLIYYSQIVNDFQKGDIAEGYSVSREKKESFPLTVTSAQKNPTAFYLCASSPLRSGGSQDIQYFGAGTRLSVL.

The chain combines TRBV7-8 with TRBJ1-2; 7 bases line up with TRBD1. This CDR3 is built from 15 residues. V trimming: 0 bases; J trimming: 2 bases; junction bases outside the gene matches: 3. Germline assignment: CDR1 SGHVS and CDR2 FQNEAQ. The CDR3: CASSLAGGYNYGYTF. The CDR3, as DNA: TGTGCCAGCAGCTTAGCAGGGGGCTACAACTATGGCTACACCTTC.

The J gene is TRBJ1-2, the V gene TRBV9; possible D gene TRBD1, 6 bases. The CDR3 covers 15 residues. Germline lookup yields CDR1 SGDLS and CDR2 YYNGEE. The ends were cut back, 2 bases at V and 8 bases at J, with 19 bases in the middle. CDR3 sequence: CASSVAGGGPRGYTF. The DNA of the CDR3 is TGTGCCAGCAGCGTGGCCGGGGGGGGCCCGCGGGGCTACACCTTC.

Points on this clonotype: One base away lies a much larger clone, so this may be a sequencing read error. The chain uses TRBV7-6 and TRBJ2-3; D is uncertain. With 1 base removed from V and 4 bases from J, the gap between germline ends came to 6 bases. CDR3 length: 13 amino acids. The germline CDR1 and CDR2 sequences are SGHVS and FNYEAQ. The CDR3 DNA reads TGTGCCAGCAGCTTAGTATCGGCAGATACGCAGTATTTT. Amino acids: CASSLVSADTQYF. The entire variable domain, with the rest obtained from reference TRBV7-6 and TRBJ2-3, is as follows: GAGVSQSPRYKVTKRGQDVALRCDPISGHVSLYWYRQALGQGPEFLTYFNYEAQQDKSGLPNDRFSAERPEGSISTLTIQRTEQRDSAMYRCASSLVSADTQYFGPGTRLTVL.

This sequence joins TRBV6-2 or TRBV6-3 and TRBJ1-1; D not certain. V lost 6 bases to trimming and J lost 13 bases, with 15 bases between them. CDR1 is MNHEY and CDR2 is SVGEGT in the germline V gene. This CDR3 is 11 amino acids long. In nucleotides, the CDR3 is TGTGCCAGCAGGTCGAGGCTAGGAGATTTCTTT. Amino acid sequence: CASRSRLGDFF.